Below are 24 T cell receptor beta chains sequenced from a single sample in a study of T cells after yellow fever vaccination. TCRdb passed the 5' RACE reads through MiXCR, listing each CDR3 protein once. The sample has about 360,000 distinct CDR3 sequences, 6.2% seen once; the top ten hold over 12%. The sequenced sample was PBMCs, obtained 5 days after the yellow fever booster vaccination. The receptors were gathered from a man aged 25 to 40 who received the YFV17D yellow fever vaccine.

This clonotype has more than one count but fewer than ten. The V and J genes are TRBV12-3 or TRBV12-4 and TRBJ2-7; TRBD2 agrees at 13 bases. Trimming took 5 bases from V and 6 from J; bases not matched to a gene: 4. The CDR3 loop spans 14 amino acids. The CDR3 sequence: CASSAGTSGIEQYF. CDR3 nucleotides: TGTGCCAGCAGTGCAGGGACTAGCGGGATCGAGCAGTACTTC.

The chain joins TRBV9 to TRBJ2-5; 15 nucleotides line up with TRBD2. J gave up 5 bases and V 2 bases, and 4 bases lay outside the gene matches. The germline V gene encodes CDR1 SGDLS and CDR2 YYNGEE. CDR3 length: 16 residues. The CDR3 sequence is CASSVGLAGGGETQYF. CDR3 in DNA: TGTGCCAGCAGCGTGGGACTAGCGGGAGGTGGGGAGACCCAGTACTTC.

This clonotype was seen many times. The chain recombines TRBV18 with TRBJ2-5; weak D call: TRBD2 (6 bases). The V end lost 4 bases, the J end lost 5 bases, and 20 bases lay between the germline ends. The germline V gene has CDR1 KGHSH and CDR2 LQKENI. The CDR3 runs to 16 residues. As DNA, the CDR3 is TGTGCCAGCTCACTCGATCCACCTCGGGCGGGGGAGACCCAGTACTTC. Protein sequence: CASSLDPPRAGETQYF.

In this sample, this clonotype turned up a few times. The DNA for the CDR3 is TGTGCCAGCAGCGGAAGAGGGGGCCGAGAAACAGATACGCAGTATTTT. It is translated as CASSGRGGRETDTQYF. V and J are TRBV9 and TRBJ2-3, with TRBD1 identical over 7 bases. From germline, CDR1 is SGDLS and CDR2 YYNGEE. Trimming removed 3 bases from V and 3 bases from J; junction bases left unmatched: 10. The CDR3 has 16 amino acids.

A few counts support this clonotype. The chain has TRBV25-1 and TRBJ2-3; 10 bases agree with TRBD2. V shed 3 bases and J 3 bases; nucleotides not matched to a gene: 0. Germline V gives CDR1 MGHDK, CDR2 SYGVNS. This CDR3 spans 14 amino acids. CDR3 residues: CASSDSGRTDTQYF. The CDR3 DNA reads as TGTGCCAGCAGTGATAGCGGGAGGACAGATACGCAGTATTTT. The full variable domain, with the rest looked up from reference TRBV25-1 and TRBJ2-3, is EADIYQTPRYLVIGTGKKITLECSQTMGHDKMYWYQQDPGMELHLIHYSYGVNSTEKGDLSSESTVSRIRTEHFPLTLESARPSHTSQYLCASSDSGRTDTQYFGPGTRLTVL.

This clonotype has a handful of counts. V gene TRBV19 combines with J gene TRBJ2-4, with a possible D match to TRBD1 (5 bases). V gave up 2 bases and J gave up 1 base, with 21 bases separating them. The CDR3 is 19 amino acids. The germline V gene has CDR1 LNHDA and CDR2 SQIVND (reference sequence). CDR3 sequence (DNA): TGTGCCAGTAGTATATCCTCCGCGGACACTTCGCTTGCCAAAAACATTCAGTACTTC. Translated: CASSISSADTSLAKNIQYF.

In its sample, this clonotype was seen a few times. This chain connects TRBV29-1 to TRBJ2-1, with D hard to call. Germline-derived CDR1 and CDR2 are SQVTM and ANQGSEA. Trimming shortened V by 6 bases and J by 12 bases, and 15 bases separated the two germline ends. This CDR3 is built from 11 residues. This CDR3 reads CSVGPPRAQFF. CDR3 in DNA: TGCAGCGTAGGACCCCCCCGGGCGCAGTTCTTC.

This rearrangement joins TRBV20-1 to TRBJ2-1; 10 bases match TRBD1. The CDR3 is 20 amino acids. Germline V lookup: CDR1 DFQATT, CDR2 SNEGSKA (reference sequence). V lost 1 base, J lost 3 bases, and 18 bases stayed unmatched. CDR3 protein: CSARVWDRGKGKVGYNEQFF. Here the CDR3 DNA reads TGCAGTGCTAGAGTCTGGGACAGGGGAAAGGGGAAGGTTGGCTACAATGAGCAGTTCTTC.

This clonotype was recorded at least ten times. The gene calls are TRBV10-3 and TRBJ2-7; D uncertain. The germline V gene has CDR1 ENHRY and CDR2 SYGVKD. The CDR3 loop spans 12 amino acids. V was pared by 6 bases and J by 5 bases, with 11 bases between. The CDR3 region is CAISAYLDEQYF. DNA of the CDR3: TGTGCCATCAGCGCGTACCTGGACGAGCAGTACTTC.

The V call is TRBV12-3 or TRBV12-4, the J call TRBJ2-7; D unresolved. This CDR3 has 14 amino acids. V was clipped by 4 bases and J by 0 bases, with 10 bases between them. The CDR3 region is CASSYPARSYEQYF. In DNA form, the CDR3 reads TGTGCCAGCAGTTACCCTGCCCGCTCCTACGAGCAGTACTTC.

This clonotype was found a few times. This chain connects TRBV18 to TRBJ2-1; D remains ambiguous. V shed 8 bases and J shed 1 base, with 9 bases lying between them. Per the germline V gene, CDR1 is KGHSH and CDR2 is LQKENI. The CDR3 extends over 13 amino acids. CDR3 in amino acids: CASQDDSYNEQFF. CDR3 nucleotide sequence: TGTGCCAGCCAGGACGATTCCTACAATGAGCAGTTCTTC.

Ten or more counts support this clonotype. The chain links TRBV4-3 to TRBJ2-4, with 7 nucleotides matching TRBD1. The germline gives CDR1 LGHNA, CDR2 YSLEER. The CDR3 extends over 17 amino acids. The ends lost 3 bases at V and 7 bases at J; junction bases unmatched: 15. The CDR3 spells CASSQLTGSPKGNIQYF. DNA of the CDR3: TGCGCCAGCAGCCAGCTGACAGGGTCACCCAAAGGGAACATTCAGTACTTC.

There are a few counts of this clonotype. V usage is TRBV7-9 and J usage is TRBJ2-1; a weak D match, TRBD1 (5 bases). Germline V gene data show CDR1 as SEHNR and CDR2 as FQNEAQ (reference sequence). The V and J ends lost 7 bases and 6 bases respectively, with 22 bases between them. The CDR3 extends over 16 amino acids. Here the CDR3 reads CASIRPKGRRLNEQFF. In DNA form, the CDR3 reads TGTGCCAGCATCCGACCAAAGGGGCGGAGACTCAATGAGCAGTTCTTC.

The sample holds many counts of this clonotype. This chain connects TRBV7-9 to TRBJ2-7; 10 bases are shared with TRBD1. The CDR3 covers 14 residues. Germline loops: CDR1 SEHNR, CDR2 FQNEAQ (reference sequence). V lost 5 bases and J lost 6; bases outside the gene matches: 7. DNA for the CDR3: TGTGCCAGCAGCGCAACCGGGACAGGGGTCGAGCAGTACTTC. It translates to CASSATGTGVEQYF.

This CDR3 is CASISTNEKLFF. CDR3 in DNA: TGTGCCAGTATATCGACTAATGAAAAACTGTTTTTT. V and J are TRBV19 and TRBJ1-4; no clear D gene. The CDR3 runs to 12 residues. V was clipped by 7 bases and J by 2 bases, with 5 bases between them. Germline loops: CDR1 LNHDA, CDR2 SQIVND (reference sequence).

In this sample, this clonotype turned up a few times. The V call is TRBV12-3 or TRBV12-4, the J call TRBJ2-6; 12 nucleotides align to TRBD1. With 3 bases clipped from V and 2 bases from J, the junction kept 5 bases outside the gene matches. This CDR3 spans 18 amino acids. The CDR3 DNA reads TGTGCCAGCAGTTTTTCCGGGACAGGGGGCGCTGGGGCCAACGTCCTGACTTTC. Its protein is CASSFSGTGGAGANVLTF.

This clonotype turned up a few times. The CDR3 DNA sequence: TGTGCCGGATCACCCAGGGGCGAGTACGAGCAGTACTTC. Its translation is CAGSPRGEYEQYF. This chain uses TRBV11-2 with TRBJ2-7; D possibly corresponds to TRBD1 (6 bases). The germline V and J ends were trimmed by 11 bases and 4 bases, with 18 bases remaining between them. This CDR3 is built from 13 residues. CDR1 and CDR2 from the germline V gene are SGHAT and FQNNGV.

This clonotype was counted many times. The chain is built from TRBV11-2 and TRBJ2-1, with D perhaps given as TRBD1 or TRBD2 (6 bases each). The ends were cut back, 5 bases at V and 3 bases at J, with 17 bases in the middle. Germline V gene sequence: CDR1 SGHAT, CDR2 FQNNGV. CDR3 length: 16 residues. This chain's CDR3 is CASSEVRGPLYNEQFF. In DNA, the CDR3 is TGTGCCAGCAGCGAGGTCCGGGGGCCTCTCTACAATGAGCAGTTCTTC.

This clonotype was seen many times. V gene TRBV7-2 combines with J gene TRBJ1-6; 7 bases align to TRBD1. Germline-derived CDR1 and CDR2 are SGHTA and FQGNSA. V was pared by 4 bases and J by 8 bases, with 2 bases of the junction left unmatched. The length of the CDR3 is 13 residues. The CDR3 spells CASSSTGDSPLHF. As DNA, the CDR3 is TGTGCCAGCAGCTCTACAGGGGATTCACCCCTCCACTTT.

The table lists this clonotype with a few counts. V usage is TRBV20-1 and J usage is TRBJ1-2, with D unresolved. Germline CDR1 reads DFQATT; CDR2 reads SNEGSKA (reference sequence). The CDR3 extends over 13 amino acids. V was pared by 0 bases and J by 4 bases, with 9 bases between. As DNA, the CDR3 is TGCAGTGCTAGAGAGGGAGGGCTCTATGGCTACACCTTC. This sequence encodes CSAREGGLYGYTF.

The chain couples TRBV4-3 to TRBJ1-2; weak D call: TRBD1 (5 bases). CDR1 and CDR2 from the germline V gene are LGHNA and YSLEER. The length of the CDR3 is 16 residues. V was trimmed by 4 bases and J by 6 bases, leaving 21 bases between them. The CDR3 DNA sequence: TGCGCCAGCAGCCCGGCGTCCTTGACAGCCCGGAATGGCTACACCTTC. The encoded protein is CASSPASLTARNGYTF.

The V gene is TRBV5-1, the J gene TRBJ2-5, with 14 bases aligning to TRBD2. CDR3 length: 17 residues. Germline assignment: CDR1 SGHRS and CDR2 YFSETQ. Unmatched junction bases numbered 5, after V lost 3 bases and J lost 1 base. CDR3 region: CASSSGLAGGLQETQYF. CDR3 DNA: TGCGCCAGCAGCTCCGGACTAGCGGGAGGTCTCCAAGAGACCCAGTACTTC.

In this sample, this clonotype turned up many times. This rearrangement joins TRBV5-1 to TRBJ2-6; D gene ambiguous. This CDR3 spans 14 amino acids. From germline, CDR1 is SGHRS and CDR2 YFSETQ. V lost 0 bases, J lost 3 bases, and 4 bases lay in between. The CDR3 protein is CASSLAVGANVLTF. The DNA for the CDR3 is TGCGCCAGCAGCTTGGCCGTTGGGGCCAACGTCCTGACTTTC.

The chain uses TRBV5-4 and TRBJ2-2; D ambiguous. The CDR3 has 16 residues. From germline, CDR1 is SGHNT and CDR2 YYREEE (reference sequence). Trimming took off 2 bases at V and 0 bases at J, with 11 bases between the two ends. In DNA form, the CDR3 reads TGTGCCAGCAGCTTCTTGTACCCCTCGAACACCGGGGAGCTGTTTTTT. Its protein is CASSFLYPSNTGELFF.